The 5 T cell receptor beta chains below come from one sample, sequenced in a study of blood T cell repertoires in COVID-19. Generated by immunoSEQ multiplex PCR, the TCRdb table keeps only in-frame clones and is missing some. The table shows about 93,000 clones, with roughly 88% occurring only once. Specimen: peripheral blood. The receptors originated from a human donor with active COVID-19. The donor label of this sample is uncertain.

The chain uses TRBV19 and TRBJ1-2; 7 nucleotides agree with TRBD1. This CDR3 has 16 residues. CDR1 is LNHDA and CDR2 is SQIVND in the germline V gene (reference sequence). Trimming took 5 bases from V and 2 from J; bases not matched to a gene: 11. The CDR3 DNA reads as TGTGCCAGTAGTGCCGACAGGGCCCCGATAAACTATGGCTACACCTTC. Protein: CASSADRAPINYGYTF.

This chain connects TRBV19 to TRBJ1-2, with TRBD1 matching 11 bases. Germline V lookup: CDR1 LNHDA, CDR2 SQIVND (reference sequence). This CDR3 is built from 18 residues. V trimming: 7 bases; J trimming: 0 bases; junction bases outside the gene matches: 13. The CDR3 DNA reads TGTGCCAGTATCTCTCCGGCGGGACAGGGGGGGACTAACTATGGCTACACCTTC. It codes for CASISPAGQGGTNYGYTF.

This clone has only one observation. The chain links TRBV13 to TRBJ2-5; 9 nucleotides match TRBD1. With V trimmed by 0 bases and J by 3 bases, 2 bases remained unmatched. The CDR3 contains 15 residues. Germline values: CDR1 PRHDT, CDR2 FYEKMQ (reference sequence). CDR3 loop: CASSLGRTGEETQYF. The CDR3 nucleotides are TGTGCCAGCAGCTTAGGGAGGACAGGGGAAGAGACCCAGTACTTC.

The genes are TRBV18 and TRBJ1-1, with 7 bases that match TRBD1. The V gene end was trimmed by 3 bases and the J gene end by 2 bases; junction bases not matched to a gene: 6. There are 15 residues in the CDR3. Germline V gene lookup returns CDR1 KGHSH and CDR2 LQKENI. The CDR3 nucleotides read TGTGCCAGCTCACCGGGACAGCTAGTTAACACTGAAGCTTTCTTT. Protein sequence: CASSPGQLVNTEAFF.

The V call is TRBV18, the J call TRBJ2-3, with D possibly TRBD2 on 5 matching bases. Trimming removed 0 bases from V and 1 base from J, with 5 bases in between. Germline CDR1 is KGHSH and CDR2 is LQKENI. This CDR3 comprises 14 residues. The CDR3 sequence is CASSPPRGTDTQYF. DNA of the CDR3: TGTGCCAGCTCACCACCGAGGGGCACAGATACGCAGTATTTT.